The 4 T cell receptor beta chains below all came from one sample that was sequenced in a study of cytomegalovirus exposure and HLA in healthy donors. PCR primers comprised 60 Vbeta and 13 Jbeta primers. Profiled with immunoSEQ multiplex PCR; TCRdb holds only in-frame clones, not every one. The data contain 150,000 or so clones, 65% to 80% of them seen just once; the ten biggest clones take up approximately 6.8%. Sequenced: PBMCs. The receptor source for this set is a man aged 30-40 years in good health and CMV-seronegative.

This clone was recorded once. The chain recombines TRBV5-1 with TRBJ2-4, with TRBD2 as a possible D gene (5 bases). V was cut by 2 bases and J by 2 bases, with 14 bases left in between. The CDR3 length is 16 residues. CDR1 and CDR2 (germline): SGHRS, YFSETQ. The CDR3, as DNA: TGCGCCAGCAGCTTTGGCGCCGGGGAGTCCAAAAACATTCAGTACTTC. Translating it yields CASSFGAGESKNIQYF.

This chain joins TRBV4-1 and TRBJ1-2; 9 nucleotides align to TRBD1. The ends lost 1 base at V and 8 bases at J; junction bases unmatched: 11. This CDR3 comprises 16 residues. The germline V gene has CDR1 MGHRA and CDR2 YSYEKL. The CDR3 region has the DNA TGCGCCAGCAGCCAAGTTCTTACCACAGGGGGCGGCGGCTACACCTTC. Its protein product is CASSQVLTTGGGGYTF.

The chain recombines TRBV19 with TRBJ2-1; 11 nucleotides match TRBD2. The CDR3 is made up of 17 amino acids. The germline gives CDR1 LNHDA, CDR2 SQIVND (reference sequence). Germline trimming cut 3 bases from V and 7 bases from J; bases unmatched to any gene: 11. CDR3 nucleotides: TGTGCCAGTAGTATCCGACTAGCGGGGTCCCTGAGAAATGAGCAGTTCTTC. Protein product: CASSIRLAGSLRNEQFF.

The CDR3 reads CASRREGLEQYF. In DNA form, the CDR3 reads TGTGCCAGCCGGCGGGAGGGGCTCGAGCAGTACTTC. The chain is built from TRBV2 and TRBJ2-7; 9 nucleotides line up with TRBD2. The V gene end was trimmed by 8 bases and the J gene end by 6 bases; junction bases not matched to a gene: 5. This CDR3 has 12 amino acids. Looked up from germline, CDR1 is SNHLY and CDR2 is FYNNEI.